This TCR beta chain originates from a study of OX40 agonist ivuxolimab in advanced cancers. This CDR3 is 15 amino acids long. V trimming: 6 bases; J trimming: 8 bases; junction bases outside the gene matches: 9. CDR1 is MNHEY, CDR2 SVGAGI, per germline. Repertoires were generated with immunoSEQ multiplex PCR, while TCRdb's copy carries only in-frame clones and drops some. The table shows 97,000 or so clones, with 90% occurring only once. Sample: CD4+ or CD8+ T cells sorted from blood, taken in a trial of the OX40 agonist ivuxolimab. The rearrangement links TRBV6-5 to TRBJ2-2; TRBD1 matches at 10 bases. This receptor was taken from an adult with an advanced solid tumor such as melanoma, head and neck, liver or kidney cancer. This chain's CDR3 is CASREGQGLVGELFF. The CDR3 DNA reads TGTGCCAGCAGGGAGGGACAGGGGCTTGTGGGGGAGCTGTTTTTT.